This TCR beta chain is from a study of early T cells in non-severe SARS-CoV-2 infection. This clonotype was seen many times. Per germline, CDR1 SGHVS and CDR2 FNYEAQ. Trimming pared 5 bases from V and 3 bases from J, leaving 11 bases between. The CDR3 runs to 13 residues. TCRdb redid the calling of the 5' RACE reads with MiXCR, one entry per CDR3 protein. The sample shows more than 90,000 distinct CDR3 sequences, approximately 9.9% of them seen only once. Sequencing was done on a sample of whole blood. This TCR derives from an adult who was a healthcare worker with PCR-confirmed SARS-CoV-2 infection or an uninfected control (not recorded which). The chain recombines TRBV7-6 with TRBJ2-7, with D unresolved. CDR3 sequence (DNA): TGTGCCAGCAGCATAAGTGGGGTCTACGAGCAGTACTTC. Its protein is CASSISGVYEQYF. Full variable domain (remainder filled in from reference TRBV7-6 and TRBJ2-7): GAGVSQSPRYKVTKRGQDVALRCDPISGHVSLYWYRQALGQGPEFLTYFNYEAQQDKSGLPNDRFSAERPEGSISTLTIQRTEQRDSAMYRCASSISGVYEQYFGPGTRLTVT.